This T cell receptor (beta chain) was sequenced for a study of blood T cell repertoires in COVID-19. Seattle participants joined during active infection and were tracked over time. Clones were read by immunoSEQ multiplex PCR, and TCRdb kept only the in-frame ones, dropping some. The data contain more than 200,000 clones, more than 75% of them seen just once; the ten biggest clones take up approximately 5.1%. Looked up from germline, CDR1 is SGDLS and CDR2 is YYNGEE. V dropped 4 bases and J dropped 4 bases, with 20 bases sitting between them. This CDR3 region has 16 residues. The chain has TRBV9 and TRBJ2-5; D possibly corresponds to TRBD1 (6 bases). Sequenced material: peripheral blood. The clonotype was recovered from an older woman with COVID-19, enrolled during active disease. This CDR3 is CASSPPRGATGETQYF. For the CDR3, the DNA is TGTGCCAGCAGCCCGCCCAGGGGAGCCACGGGAGAGACCCAGTACTTC.